Presented here are 24 T cell receptor beta chains from one specimen sequenced in a study of blood T cell repertoires in COVID-19 (TCRdb year 2020). Library preparation used the immunoSEQ multiplex PCR assay. TCRdb obtained this table from immuneACCESS and retained in-frame rearrangements with V and J assigned. These tables miss some clones; where compared with another copy, unresolved V genes account for less than half of the shortfall, and the remainder is unexplained. In all, the sample holds 53,000 or so clones, and about 80% of those were seen once. More than 13% of the sample lies in the top ten. Sequencing was carried out using peripheral blood. The receptors come from a human donor in a cohort sampled during active COVID-19.

This chain connects TRBV30 to TRBJ1-4; maybe TRBD1 (6 bases). Germline assignment: CDR1 GTSNPN and CDR2 SVGIG (reference sequence). CDR3 length: 15 amino acids. V lost 3 bases to trimming and J lost 2 bases, with 13 bases between them. This CDR3 reads CAWSATGPTNEKLFF. In DNA, the CDR3 is TGTGCCTGGAGCGCAACAGGGCCGACTAATGAAAAACTGTTTTTT.

V gene TRBV7-2 combines with J gene TRBJ2-5, with 8 bases matching TRBD1. J gave up 2 bases and V 4 bases, and 12 bases lay outside the gene matches. The CDR3 length is 17 residues. The germline V gene encodes CDR1 SGHTA and CDR2 FQGNSA. The CDR3 protein is CASSSLPWTGTQETQYF. The CDR3 DNA is TGTGCCAGCAGCTCCCTGCCCTGGACAGGGACACAAGAGACCCAGTACTTC.

This rearrangement joins TRBV19 to TRBJ2-7; 10 nucleotides line up with TRBD1. Germline V CDR1 and CDR2: LNHDA, SQIVND (reference sequence). This CDR3 is 14 amino acids long. Losses at the gene ends were 4 bases for V and 6 bases for J; bases not matched to a gene: 6. The CDR3 DNA reads TGTGCCAGTAGTAGACTTGGGACAGGGGCCGAGCAGTACTTC. It specifies CASSRLGTGAEQYF.

V is TRBV7-9 and J is TRBJ1-4; D is ambiguous. V lost 1 base and J 6 bases, leaving 12 bases between the germline ends. CDR3 length: 15 amino acids. From germline, CDR1 is SEHNR and CDR2 FQNEAQ (reference sequence). CDR3 residues: CASSLDESADEKLFF. CDR3 in DNA: TGTGCCAGCAGCTTAGATGAGTCGGCGGATGAAAAACTGTTTTTT.

The chain employs TRBV4-3 and TRBJ2-5; the match to TRBD2 covers 14 bases. The CDR3 length is 15 residues. V gave up 4 bases and J gave up 8 bases; unmatched junction bases: 6. In germline, CDR1 is LGHNA, CDR2 YSLEER. The CDR3 DNA reads as TGCGCCAGCAGCCTTACGACTAGCGGGGGGGAAACCCAGTACTTC. Translation: CASSLTTSGGETQYF.

This clone was counted between two and nine times. The chain joins TRBV7-2 to TRBJ2-7; 8 bases are a match to TRBD1. Looked up from germline, CDR1 is SGHTA and CDR2 is FQGNSA. The CDR3 spans 15 residues. The junction had 9 bases not matched to a gene; V was cut back by 5 bases and J by 3 bases. The CDR3 DNA follows: TGTGCCAGCAGCCCCGGACAGGGCCCAATCTACGAGCAGTACTTC. This codes for CASSPGQGPIYEQYF.

The chain links TRBV9 to TRBJ2-1; 7 nucleotides align to TRBD2. The V gene end was trimmed by 6 bases and the J gene end by 8 bases; junction bases not matched to a gene: 8. Germline V gives CDR1 SGDLS, CDR2 YYNGEE. The CDR3 totals 13 residues. The CDR3 DNA reads TGTGCCAGCAACGGGGAGGGCTGGGATGAGCAGTTCTTC. Translated: CASNGEGWDEQFF.

The chain combines TRBV11-3 with TRBJ2-5, with 7 bases that match TRBD1. J lost 1 base, V lost 2 bases, and 4 bases had no gene match. Per the germline V gene, CDR1 is SGHNT and CDR2 is YENEEA. This CDR3 has 15 residues. This CDR3 is CASSLTGQIQETQYF. CDR3 bases: TGTGCCAGCAGCTTAACGGGACAGATCCAAGAGACCCAGTACTTC.

This chain connects TRBV12-3 or TRBV12-4 to TRBJ2-1; D gene ambiguous. V lost 5 bases and J lost 4, with 3 bases in between. The CDR3 consists of 11 residues. The CDR3 DNA follows: TGTGCCAGCAGTGTATACAATGAGCAGTTCTTC. Its protein is CASSVYNEQFF.

The chain uses TRBV2 and TRBJ1-6; D possibly corresponds to TRBD1 (5 bases). V was pared by 5 bases and J by 7 bases, with 12 bases between. Germline CDR1 and CDR2: SNHLY and FYNNEI. The CDR3 is made up of 14 amino acids. CDR3 sequence (DNA): TGTGCCAGCAGTACTGCGTCAGGGAATTCACCCCTCCACTTT. This encodes CASSTASGNSPLHF.

The chain is built from TRBV12-3 or TRBV12-4 and TRBJ2-7; D call uncertain. The ends were cut back, 5 bases at V and 6 bases at J, with 14 bases in the middle. The CDR3 extends over 13 amino acids. The CDR3, as DNA: TGTGCCAGCAGTATATGGCTGACATCCGAGCAGTACTTC. This codes for CASSIWLTSEQYF.

The rearrangement uses TRBV19 and TRBJ2-5; perhaps TRBD2 as D (5 bases). V was trimmed by 5 bases and J by 4 bases, leaving 11 bases between them. Germline values: CDR1 LNHDA, CDR2 SQIVND (reference sequence). This CDR3 is built from 13 residues. The CDR3 spells CASSSSYGETQYF. CDR3 coding DNA: TGTGCCAGTAGTTCTAGCTACGGAGAGACCCAGTACTTC.

J is TRBJ1-2 and V is TRBV6-1, with D possibly matching TRBD1 (6 bases). The CDR3 length is 13 residues. Germline assignment: CDR1 MNHNS and CDR2 SASEGT. Trimming shortened V by 3 bases and J by 5 bases, and 10 bases separated the two germline ends. CDR3 in amino acids: CASSDRGGYGYTF. The CDR3 nucleotides are TGTGCCAGCAGTGACAGGGGAGGGTATGGCTACACCTTC.

V and J are TRBV4-1 and TRBJ1-3, with TRBD1 identical over 9 bases. Unmatched junction bases numbered 7, after V lost 4 bases and J lost 0 bases. Germline CDR1 and CDR2: MGHRA and YSYEKL. This CDR3 contains 17 residues. The CDR3 DNA sequence: TGCGCCAGCAGCCGAACAGGGGGCGCGGACTCTGGAAACACCATATATTTT. It yields the protein CASSRTGGADSGNTIYF.

This clone has a handful of counts. V gene TRBV7-9 combines with J gene TRBJ2-1; D might be TRBD1 (5 bases). The CDR3 contains 12 residues. Germline V gives CDR1 SEHNR, CDR2 FQNEAQ (reference sequence). V was shortened by 5 bases and J by 10 bases, with 12 bases between the two germline ends. The CDR3 here is CASSARGFEQFF. The CDR3 DNA follows: TGTGCCAGCAGCGCAAGGGGTTTCGAGCAGTTCTTC.

V is TRBV7-9 and J is TRBJ2-5; 12 bases align to TRBD2. CDR3 size: 16 residues. Germline trimming cut 4 bases from V and 4 bases from J; bases unmatched to any gene: 7. The germline V gene encodes CDR1 SEHNR and CDR2 FQNEAQ (reference sequence). CDR3 loop: CASSSRTSGVVETQYF. The DNA of the CDR3 is TGTGCCAGCAGCTCCCGGACTAGCGGGGTGGTAGAGACCCAGTACTTC.

This chain connects TRBV7-8 to TRBJ2-2, with no clear D. Germline CDR1 is SGHVS and CDR2 is FQNEAQ. The CDR3 loop spans 14 amino acids. The V and J ends lost 2 bases and 5 bases respectively, with 9 bases between them. The chain's CDR3 is CASSLWIGTGELFF. For the CDR3, the DNA is TGTGCCAGCAGCTTATGGATCGGGACCGGGGAGCTGTTTTTT. The full variable domain, in which reference TRBV7-8 and TRBJ2-2 provide the parts outside the CDR3, is GAGVSQSPRYKVAKRGQDVALRCDPISGHVSLFWYQQALGQGPEFLTYFQNEAQLDKSGLPSDRFFAERPEGSVSTLKIQRTQQEDSAVYLCASSLWIGTGELFFGEGSRLTVL.

Within the sample, this clone is medium-sized. J is TRBJ2-1 and V is TRBV16; D call uncertain. Germline V gene lookup returns CDR1 KGHSY and CDR2 FQNENV. Trimming cost V 3 bases and J 7 bases, with 4 bases left between them. The length of the CDR3 is 11 residues. The CDR3 loop is CASSHNNEQFF. The DNA for the CDR3 is TGTGCCAGCAGCCACAATAATGAGCAGTTCTTC.

This chain links TRBV6-2 or TRBV6-3 with TRBJ2-2; 8 nucleotides agree with TRBD2. After removal of 2 bases from V and 5 bases from J, the junction contained 10 bases not matched to a gene. The CDR3 sequence is 17 residues long. Germline V gives CDR1 MNHEY, CDR2 SVGEGT. In DNA, the CDR3 is TGTGCCAGCAGTTACAGGACGAGCGGGAGCGGGACCGGGGAGCTGTTTTTT. Translation gives CASSYRTSGSGTGELFF.

This chain joins TRBV7-9 and TRBJ2-3, with D perhaps TRBD1 (5 bases). Trimming stripped 5 bases from V and 2 bases from J, with 14 bases between. The CDR3 has 15 amino acids. Germline V gene data show CDR1 as SEHNR and CDR2 as FQNEAQ (reference sequence). This CDR3 is CASSQDTDTTDTQYF. The DNA of the CDR3 is TGTGCCAGCAGCCAGGACACGGACACCACAGATACGCAGTATTTT.

As for this clone: Different DNA sequences within this sample yield the same CDR3. The CDR3 loop reads CASSSELPGQGGGYTF. For the CDR3, the DNA is TGCGCCAGCAGTTCCGAGTTACCGGGACAGGGGGGTGGCTACACCTTC. This chain connects TRBV5-1 to TRBJ1-2, with 11 bases matching TRBD1. V shed 5 bases and J 7 bases; nucleotides not matched to a gene: 13. The CDR3 spans 16 residues. CDR1 is SGHRS and CDR2 is YFSETQ in the germline V gene. The full variable domain, with the rest looked up from reference TRBV5-1 and TRBJ1-2, is KAGVTQTPRYLIKTRGQQVTLSCSPISGHRSVSWYQQTPGQGLQFLFEYFSETQRNKGNFPGRFSGRQFSNSRSEMNVSTLELGDSALYLCASSSELPGQGGGYTFGSGTRLTVV.

In its sample, this clone is medium-sized. The rearrangement uses TRBV3-1 (or the pseudogene TRBV3-2) and TRBJ2-7, with 7 bases fitting TRBD1. The ends lost 6 bases at V and 4 bases at J; junction bases unmatched: 6. The CDR3 spans 13 residues. Germline-derived CDR1 and CDR2 are LGHDT and YNNKEL (reference sequence). The CDR3 DNA follows: TGTGCCAGCAGACCCCACAGGGGATACGAGCAGTACTTC. This encodes CASRPHRGYEQYF.

This sequence joins TRBV5-1 and TRBJ2-2, with D perhaps matching TRBD2 (6 bases). Trimming shortened V by 0 bases and J by 7 bases, and 10 bases separated the two germline ends. Per germline, CDR1 SGHRS and CDR2 YFSETQ. There are 14 residues in the CDR3. CDR3 protein: CASSLVEGNGELFF. The CDR3, as DNA: TGCGCCAGCAGCTTGGTGGAGGGAAACGGGGAGCTGTTTTTT.

The rearrangement links TRBV13 to TRBJ2-1, with D possibly TRBD2 on 7 matching bases. The CDR3 extends over 14 amino acids. Per the germline V gene, CDR1 is PRHDT and CDR2 is FYEKMQ (reference sequence). V lost 5 bases to trimming and J lost 5 bases, with 13 bases between them. CDR3 nucleotide sequence: TGTGCCAGCAGCCAAGGGGGGGGCCACAATGAGCAGTTCTTC. This sequence encodes CASSQGGGHNEQFF.